Listed below are T cell receptor beta chains from one sample, sequenced in a study of monozygotic twins with inflammatory bowel disease. TCRdb reprocessed the 5' RACE reads, with one entry per CDR3 protein and no DNA. Its listing shows about 450,000 distinct CDR3 sequences. Specimen: blood. The receptors here all came from a human donor with ulcerative colitis or Crohn's disease, or a healthy co-twin of an affected twin (not recorded which). CDR3s include the opening cysteine and the closing phenylalanine or tryptophan.

v_gene	j_gene	CDR3aa
TRBV10-2	TRBJ1-3	CASSEGGIGNTIYF
TRBV18	TRBJ2-1	CASARGDIHNEQFF
TRBV19	TRBJ2-1	CASSIGSGGAGNEQFF
TRBV2	TRBJ2-5	CASSEGTSGETQYF
TRBV19	TRBJ2-5	CASSAGWGETQYF
TRBV7-3	TRBJ2-3	CASSFGGGSTDTQYF
TRBV29-1	TRBJ2-7	CSVLRDFSGEQYF
TRBV7-2	TRBJ2-3	CASSSLAGSTDTQYF
TRBV30	TRBJ2-1	CAWSRGYNEQFF
TRBV7-3	TRBJ2-3	CASSDRGASSDTQYF
TRBV27	TRBJ1-4	CASSFRGGANEKLFF
TRBV20-1	TRBJ2-3	CSARVVEQGLGDTQYF
TRBV4-1	TRBJ2-1	CASSQFPGEGTSGRLGYNEQFF
TRBV20-1	TRBJ2-7	CSAPLAGGSYEQYF
TRBV6-5	TRBJ1-3	CASSSADRGPSGNTIYF
TRBV19	TRBJ2-1	CASSTWTSGRNEQFF
TRBV7-2	TRBJ1-6	CASRRDRTDSPLHF
TRBV6-1	TRBJ2-1	CASSEYLQDQSSYNEQFF
TRBV27	TRBJ1-6	CASSQPGQISSYNSPLHF
TRBV5-1	TRBJ1-2	CASSWGQGRGGYTF
TRBV4-2	TRBJ2-3	CTSSQEKWSTDTQYF
TRBV6-6	TRBJ2-3	CASSSDPDTQYF
TRBV5-1	TRBJ1-1	CASSLDGGGHNTEAFF
TRBV5-1	TRBJ1-1	CASSPLTGGGTEAFF
TRBV5-1	TRBJ2-1	CASSNGGIGDEQFF
TRBV3-1	TRBJ2-3	CASSQFAPDTLGQDTQYF
TRBV5-1	TRBJ1-1	CASSLGDSNTIPFF
TRBV29-1	TRBJ1-1	CSASTGLNTEAFF
TRBV6-1	TRBJ2-3	CASSAGTSDTDTQYF
TRBV2	TRBJ2-1	CASSESGEKFF
TRBV7-9	TRBJ2-5	CASSRGQTQETQYF
TRBV10-3	TRBJ2-1	CATRDRGGNEQFF
TRBV7-8	TRBJ2-3	CASSLAVPTSDTQYF
TRBV10-3	TRBJ2-1	CAISDGLEKFF
TRBV18	TRBJ1-5	CASSRGQTPQPQHF
TRBV7-2	TRBJ2-5	CASSLWGETQYF
TRBV30	TRBJ2-3	CAWAKTSGGADTQYF
TRBV18	TRBJ2-1	CASSREAGGTSYNEQFF
TRBV18	TRBJ1-2	CASSPGGAEHGYTF
TRBV6-5	TRBJ2-1	CASSYYFAGGSNEQFF
TRBV5-6	TRBJ1-3	CASTFGSGNTIYF
TRBV5-1	TRBJ1-1	CASSLVGFSVAFF
TRBV29-1	TRBJ2-1	CSVAGTDYNEQFF
TRBV10-3	TRBJ2-3	CAISEGRGTDTQYF
TRBV6-5	TRBJ2-7	CASSYSAGGPYEQYF
TRBV18	TRBJ2-1	CASSSGLAGGTEQFF
TRBV3-1	TRBJ1-2	CASSQAADRWGYTF
TRBV28	TRBJ2-2	CASSLPRGNTGELFF
TRBV6-5	TRBJ2-7	CASSYAIPPTYEQYF
TRBV4-1	TRBJ1-1	CASSHPTPGQKGAFF
TRBV12-3/TRBV12-4	TRBJ2-1	CASSRGGNEQFF
TRBV5-1	TRBJ1-1	CASSLDQGNTEAFF
TRBV7-7	TRBJ2-5	CASSPAKGFLETQYF
TRBV24-1	TRBJ1-1	CATSRKGTEAFF